This entry lists 31 T cell receptor beta chains sequenced from one sample in a study of CD8 T cells in Susac syndrome. Random hexamers served to reverse transcribe roughly 0.5 to 1 ug RNA. TCRdb processed the immunoSEQ multiplex PCR reads anew with MiXCR; each CDR3 protein has one entry. The sample shows more than 85,000 distinct CDR3 sequences, roughly 94% of them seen only once. Sequenced input: CD4+ T cells from PBMCs. These TCRs come from a human donor with Susac syndrome.

The chain couples TRBV21-1 to TRBJ1-5; TRBD1, as called in the table, went unchecked against the DNA. TRBV21-1 is classified as a pseudogene. The CDR3 covers 18 residues. In DNA, the CDR3 is TGTGCCAGCAGCACCGACAGACTTTTTAGGGGGGTAAGTCAGCCCCAGCATTTT. Its translation: CASSTDRLFRGVSQPQHF.

V usage is TRBV14 and J usage is TRBJ2-1; no reliable D call. V was clipped by 0 bases and J by 9 bases, with 18 bases between them. Germline CDR1 reads SGHDN; CDR2 reads FVKESK. The CDR3 is made up of 16 amino acids. The DNA of the CDR3 is TGTGCCAGCAGCCAAGACAAGGAAGGGATAAAGGGTGAGCAGTTCTTC. Translated: CASSQDKEGIKGEQFF.

CDR3 coding DNA: TGTGCCAGCAACAGAGGACAGGGCCGTGGGCAAGAGACCCAGTACTTC. This translates into CASNRGQGRGQETQYF. The rearrangement joins TRBV7-2 to TRBJ2-5; 8 positions agree with TRBD1. CDR1 SGHTA and CDR2 FQGNSA come from the germline V gene. The CDR3 consists of 16 residues. With 7 bases clipped from V and 2 bases from J, the junction kept 12 bases outside the gene matches.

V usage is TRBV27 and J usage is TRBJ1-6; a possible D gene is TRBD1 (5 bases). CDR1 and CDR2 (germline): MNHEY, SMNVEV (reference sequence). The length of the CDR3 is 15 residues. V lost 6 bases to trimming and J lost 5 bases, with 14 bases between them. DNA for the CDR3: TGTGCCAGCAGGGCCGGGACGGCCGATAATTCACCCCTCCACTTT. Translation: CASRAGTADNSPLHF.

The genes are TRBV28 and TRBJ2-7; 9 bases match TRBD1. The germline gives CDR1 MDHEN, CDR2 SYDVKM. V lost 6 bases to trimming and J lost 0 bases; unmatched junction nucleotides: 6. The CDR3 contains 15 residues. The chain's CDR3 is CASSLDRGFSYEQYF. The CDR3 bases are TGTGCCAGCAGCCTCGACAGGGGGTTCTCCTACGAGCAGTACTTC.

The gene calls are TRBV23-1 and TRBJ1-6, with D unclear. TRBV23-1 is identified as an open reading frame with a role that is uncertain. V lost 3 bases and J 5 bases, leaving 14 bases between the germline ends. The CDR3 sequence is 16 residues long. The CDR3 loop is CASSHSDSTNNSPLHF. The CDR3 DNA sequence: TGCGCCAGCAGTCACTCGGACTCTACTAATAATTCACCCCTCCACTTT.

The rearrangement joins TRBV11-2 to TRBJ2-1; D not certain. The germline V gene has CDR1 SGHAT and CDR2 FQNNGV. V was pared by 8 bases and J by 3 bases, with 20 bases between. The CDR3 sequence is 16 residues long. CDR3 residues: CASLVDSGSHYNEQFF. The CDR3 coding sequence is TGTGCCAGCCTTGTTGATTCCGGGTCCCACTACAATGAGCAGTTCTTC.

The gene calls are TRBV27 and TRBJ1-4; D is unclear. The CDR3 length is 17 residues. Germline assignment: CDR1 MNHEY and CDR2 SMNVEV (reference sequence). V lost 5 bases, J lost 0 bases, and 16 bases lay in between. The CDR3 DNA is TGTGCCAGCAGTCCCCGTGGGGTTTCCTCAACTAATGAAAAACTGTTTTTT. Amino acids: CASSPRGVSSTNEKLFF.

The rearrangement uses TRBV29-1 and TRBJ2-7, with D uncertain. The CDR3 is 12 residues long. Germline CDR1 reads SQVTM; CDR2 reads ANQGSEA. With 4 bases removed from V and 3 bases from J, the gap between germline ends came to 10 bases. For the CDR3, the DNA is TGCAGCGTTGGACGAGCTAACTACGAGCAGTACTTC. Translated: CSVGRANYEQYF.

The V gene is TRBV30, the J gene TRBJ1-4; D gene ambiguous. The CDR3 sequence is 12 residues long. Germline V gene sequence: CDR1 GTSNPN, CDR2 SVGIG (reference sequence). Trimming left V 1 base short and J 7 bases short, with 7 bases between. The CDR3 DNA is TGTGCCTGGAGTGAGCGGACTGAAAAACTGTTTTTT. Translating gives CAWSERTEKLFF.

The genes are TRBV11-2 and TRBJ1-1; TRBD1 agrees at 8 bases. The V gene's germline CDR1 is SGHAT and CDR2 FQNNGV. This CDR3 spans 15 amino acids. The V segment lost 5 bases and the J segment 1 base; nucleotides outside the gene matches: 6. CDR3 sequence: CASSPRTGSNTEAFF. CDR3 nucleotide sequence: TGTGCCAGCAGCCCCCGGACAGGGTCGAACACTGAAGCTTTCTTT. Full variable domain (remainder filled in from reference TRBV11-2 and TRBJ1-1): EAGVAQSPRYKIIEKRQSVAFWCNPISGHATLYWYQQILGQGPKLLIQFQNNGVVDDSQLPKDRFSAERLKGVDSTLKIQPAKLEDSAVYLCASSPRTGSNTEAFFGQGTRLTVV.

Only one count was recorded for this clonotype. DNA of the CDR3: TGTGCCTGCCGACGGACTAGTAGCACCGGGGAGCTGTTTTTT. Protein sequence: CACRRTSSTGELFF. The chain combines TRBV9 with TRBJ2-2; 7 bases fit TRBD2. Germline trimming cut 10 bases from V and 4 bases from J; bases unmatched to any gene: 10. Germline V lookup: CDR1 SGDLS, CDR2 YYNGEE. CDR3 length equals 14 residues.

This clonotype has only one observation. The chain carries TRBV12-3 or TRBV12-4 and TRBJ1-4; D remains unclear. Trimming pared 3 bases from V and 15 bases from J, leaving 14 bases between. There are 12 residues in the CDR3. The CDR3 reads CASSLKGFKLFF. The CDR3 coding sequence is TGTGCCAGCAGTTTGAAGGGATTCAAGTTGTTTTTT.

The chain links TRBV20-1 to TRBJ1-5, with a possible D match to TRBD1 (5 bases). Germline V gene lookup returns CDR1 DFQATT and CDR2 SNEGSKA (reference sequence). V was shortened by 5 bases and J by 0 bases, with 20 bases between the two germline ends. CDR3 length equals 17 residues. CDR3 coding DNA: TGCAGTGCTTCGGGGCCCGTCCAAACCTATAGCAATCAGCCCCAGCATTTT. Its translation is CSASGPVQTYSNQPQHF.

The chain combines TRBV7-9 with TRBJ1-2; 8 bases map to TRBD1. The V gene end was trimmed by 3 bases and the J gene end by 2 bases; junction bases not matched to a gene: 8. The CDR3 runs 16 residues. From germline, CDR1 is SEHNR and CDR2 FQNEAQ (reference sequence). This chain's CDR3 is CASSFTGQGANYGYTF. In DNA, the CDR3 is TGTGCCAGCAGCTTCACCGGTCAGGGGGCGAACTATGGCTACACCTTC.

The CDR3 DNA follows: TGTGCCAGCAGCTCACCGGGGAGCTCACCCCTCCACTTT. Translating gives CASSSPGSSPLHF. This rearrangement joins TRBV5-4 to TRBJ1-6; D remains unclear. Per germline, CDR1 SGHNT and CDR2 YYREEE (reference sequence). Trimming stripped 3 bases from V and 10 bases from J, with 11 bases between. There are 13 residues in the CDR3.

The chain joins TRBV6-5 to TRBJ2-1, with D perhaps matching TRBD2 (6 bases). The CDR3 totals 14 residues. CDR1 MNHEY and CDR2 SVGAGI come from the germline V gene. The ends were cut back, 7 bases at V and 5 bases at J, with 15 bases in the middle. Here the CDR3 DNA reads TGTGCCAGCAATGGGGCTAGCGAGGACAATGAGCAGTTCTTC. The encoded protein is CASNGASEDNEQFF.

This clonotype was observed once. V is TRBV7-9 and J is TRBJ2-1; D not certain. Germline assignment: CDR1 SEHNR and CDR2 FQNEAQ (reference sequence). This CDR3 contains 11 residues. Trimming left V 2 bases short and J 5 bases short, with 1 base between. For the CDR3, the DNA is TGTGCCAGCAGCTTAAACAATGAGCAGTTCTTC. It translates to CASSLNNEQFF.

CDR3 DNA sequence: TGTGCTAACATCCGGGACTACCTATACGAGCAGTACTTC. Translating it yields CANIRDYLYEQYF. The chain uses TRBV12-5 and TRBJ2-7; TRBD2 aligns across 7 bases. This CDR3 is built from 13 residues. Germline V gene sequence: CDR1 LGHNT, CDR2 FRNRAP. The junction had 10 bases not matched to a gene; V was cut back by 10 bases and J by 4 bases.

This clonotype has only one observation. The chain recombines TRBV29-1 with TRBJ2-7; no clear D gene. The germline V gene has CDR1 SQVTM and CDR2 ANQGSEA. Trimming took 7 bases from V and 3 from J, leaving 10 bases between them. CDR3 length: 11 amino acids. CDR3: CSAAESYEQYF. In DNA, the CDR3 is TGCAGCGCGGCGGAAAGCTACGAGCAGTACTTC.

J is TRBJ2-7 and V is TRBV28; possibly TRBD1 or TRBD2 for D (5 bases each). The CDR3 is 14 residues long. The germline V and J ends were trimmed by 5 bases and 7 bases, with 18 bases remaining between them. Germline values: CDR1 MDHEN, CDR2 SYDVKM. Here the CDR3 reads CASSQPTGTKEQYF. CDR3 coding DNA: TGTGCCAGCAGTCAGCCTACCGGGACGAAAGAGCAGTACTTC.

This chain connects TRBV4-1 to TRBJ2-7, with D unresolved. Between the trimmed V and J ends, which lost 0 bases and 0 bases, there was a span of 9 bases. CDR3 length equals 15 residues. CDR1 is MGHRA and CDR2 is YSYEKL in the germline V gene. CDR3 protein: CASSQEGPLSYEQYF. The CDR3, as DNA: TGCGCCAGCAGCCAAGAAGGTCCGCTCTCCTACGAGCAGTACTTC.

The chain is built from TRBV7-2 and TRBJ1-2; no clear D gene. This CDR3 comprises 12 residues. V lost 10 bases to trimming and J lost 4 bases, with 13 bases between them. Germline CDR1 reads SGHTA; CDR2 reads FQGNSA. CDR3 nucleotide sequence: TGTGCCACTCCAACATGGCCCTATGGCTACACCTTC. Its translation is CATPTWPYGYTF. Full variable domain (rest looked up from reference TRBV7-2 and TRBJ1-2): GAGVSQSPSNKVTEKGKDVELRCDPISGHTALYWYRQSLGQGLEFLIYFQGNSAPDKSGLPSDRFSAERTGGSVSTLTIQRTQQEDSAVYLCATPTWPYGYTFGSGTRLTVV.

V is TRBV6-6 and J is TRBJ1-2; a weak D match, TRBD1 (6 bases). The CDR3 runs 13 residues. The germline gives CDR1 MNHNY, CDR2 SVGAGI (reference sequence). V gave up 6 bases and J gave up 8 bases, with 16 bases separating them. CDR3 in amino acids: CASRPYREDGYTF. In nucleotides, the CDR3 is TGTGCCAGCAGACCTTACAGGGAGGACGGCTACACCTTC.

This chain joins TRBV7-2 and TRBJ2-7, with D maybe TRBD1 (5 bases). With 5 bases removed from V and 5 bases from J, the gap between germline ends came to 16 bases. The CDR3 contains 14 residues. The germline V gene encodes CDR1 SGHTA and CDR2 FQGNSA. CDR3 DNA: TGTGCCAGCAGCCTTTGGGGTGCAGGGAACGAGCAGTACTTC. Its protein product is CASSLWGAGNEQYF.

The sample holds one count of this clonotype. V and J are TRBV20-1 and TRBJ2-1, with D unresolved. The CDR3 is made up of 13 amino acids. Trimming left V 6 bases short and J 5 bases short, with 14 bases between. Germline loops: CDR1 DFQATT, CDR2 SNEGSKA (reference sequence). The CDR3 bases are TGCAGTGCATCGGCTCACGTCGACAATGAGCAGTTCTTC. It translates to CSASAHVDNEQFF.

V usage is TRBV20-1 and J usage is TRBJ1-5; 7 bases are a match to TRBD1. The CDR3 is made up of 15 amino acids. The germline V gene has CDR1 DFQATT and CDR2 SNEGSKA (reference sequence). The ends lost 0 bases at V and 11 bases at J; junction bases unmatched: 13. The chain's CDR3 is CSARDQGGTRLAQHF. The CDR3 region has the DNA TGCAGTGCTAGAGATCAGGGGGGCACCAGGTTGGCCCAGCATTTT.

This rearrangement joins TRBV14 to TRBJ1-2; D gene uncertain. Looked up from germline, CDR1 is SGHDN and CDR2 is FVKESK. V lost 3 bases and J lost 0, with 11 bases in between. This CDR3 region has 15 residues. The CDR3 DNA follows: TGTGCCAGCAGCCAGCTCGGCACTCCTAACTATGGCTACACCTTC. It yields the protein CASSQLGTPNYGYTF.

CDR3 loop: CSARTGGRVETQYF. As DNA, the CDR3 is TGCAGTGCTAGAACAGGGGGCAGAGTGGAGACCCAGTACTTC. The chain links TRBV20-1 to TRBJ2-5; the match to TRBD1 covers 9 bases. The V segment lost 2 bases and the J segment 5 bases; nucleotides outside the gene matches: 6. CDR1 is DFQATT and CDR2 is SNEGSKA in the germline V gene (reference sequence). The CDR3 spans 14 residues.

The chain couples TRBV20-1 to TRBJ2-1; D remains unclear. The CDR3 loop spans 11 amino acids. Per the germline V gene, CDR1 is DFQATT and CDR2 is SNEGSKA (reference sequence). The chain's CDR3 is CSLTVLNEQFF. CDR3 sequence (DNA): TGCAGCCTTACTGTCCTCAATGAGCAGTTCTTC.

CDR3 amino acids: CAISLNLGEETQYF. In DNA form, the CDR3 reads TGTGCCATCAGCCTGAATTTGGGGGAAGAGACCCAGTACTTC. V is TRBV10-3 and J is TRBJ2-5; D may match TRBD1 or TRBD2 (5 bases each). Germline CDR1 reads ENHRY; CDR2 reads SYGVKD. The CDR3 loop spans 14 amino acids. Trimming took off 6 bases at V and 3 bases at J, with 14 bases between the two ends.